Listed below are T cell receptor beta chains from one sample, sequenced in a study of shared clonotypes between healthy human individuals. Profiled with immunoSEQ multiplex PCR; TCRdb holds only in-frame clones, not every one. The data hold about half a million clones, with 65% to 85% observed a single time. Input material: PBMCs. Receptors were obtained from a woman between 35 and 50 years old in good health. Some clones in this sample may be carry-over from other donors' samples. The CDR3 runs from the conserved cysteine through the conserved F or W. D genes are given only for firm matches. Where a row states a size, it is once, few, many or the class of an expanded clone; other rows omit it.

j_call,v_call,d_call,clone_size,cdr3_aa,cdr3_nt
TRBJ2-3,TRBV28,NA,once,CASSPSSTDTQYF,TGTGCCAGCAGCCCGTCGAGCACAGATACGCAGTATTTT
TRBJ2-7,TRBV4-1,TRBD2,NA,CASSHSGTSGSGEQYF,TGCGCCAGCAGCCACTCCGGGACTAGCGGGAGTGGCGAGCAGTACTTC
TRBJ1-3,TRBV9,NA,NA,CASSVALGGSGESGNTIYF,TGTGCCAGCAGCGTAGCTTTAGGGGGATCGGGTGAGTCTGGAAACACCATATATTTT
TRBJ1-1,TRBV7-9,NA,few,CASSLGTATEAFF,TGTGCCAGCAGCTTAGGTACGGCGACTGAAGCTTTCTTT
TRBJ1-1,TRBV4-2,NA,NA,CASSQDRSGQGSGTEAFF,TGTGCCAGCAGCCAAGATAGGAGCGGGCAGGGAAGCGGCACTGAAGCTTTCTTT
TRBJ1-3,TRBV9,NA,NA,CASSQAWDSGNTIYF,TGTGCCAGCAGCCAGGCATGGGATTCTGGAAACACCATATATTTT
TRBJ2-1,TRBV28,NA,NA,CASSLLNNEQFF,TGTGCCAGCAGTTTACTTAACAATGAGCAGTTCTTC
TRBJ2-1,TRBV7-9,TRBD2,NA,CASSPSEGLAGPGQNEQFF,TGTGCCAGCAGCCCCAGCGAGGGTCTAGCGGGACCGGGTCAAAATGAGCAGTTCTTC
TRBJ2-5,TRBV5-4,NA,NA,CASSGQGQETQYF,TGTGCCAGCAGCGGGCAGGGTCAAGAGACCCAGTACTTC
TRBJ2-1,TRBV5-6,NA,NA,CASSLDAVSPFNEQFF,TGTGCCAGCAGCTTGGATGCGGTCTCCCCGTTCAATGAGCAGTTCTTC